This T cell receptor beta chain was captured by sequencing in a study of CD8+CD57+ T cells in acquired aplastic anemia. Study information: Across the sorted CD4+ and CD8+ cells, DNA amounts averaged about 3.2 ug. The study obtained 8.5 million to 12 million reads on average for CD4+ cells from healthy donors.

Comments on this clonotype: As yet, its antigen is unknown.

Study-level results: Patients and controls had CD8+ Simpson's diversity values that were not significantly distinct. Over 25 CD8+ CDR3 sequences occurred in both the patients and the controls.

CDR3 length: 15 amino acids. The V gene's germline CDR1 is MNHEY and CDR2 SVGAGI. Trimming at V came to 4 bases and at J to 5 bases, leaving 9 bases not matched to a gene. Genomic DNA templated the TCR beta VDJ and CDR3 profiling. TCRdb analysed the reads with MiXCR anew, one entry per CDR3 protein. The repertoire holds some 240,000 distinct CDR3 sequences, with 34% as singletons. Sequenced: sorted CD4+, CD8+, or CD8+CD57+ T cells (not recorded which) from PBMCs. The receptor was derived from a human donor in good health, serving as a control. The chain is built from TRBV6-5 and TRBJ1-1; TRBD1 agrees at 8 bases. CDR3 sequence: CASSSKGQGRTEAFF. The CDR3, as DNA: TGTGCCAGCAGTTCCAAAGGACAGGGAAGAACTGAAGCTTTCTTT.